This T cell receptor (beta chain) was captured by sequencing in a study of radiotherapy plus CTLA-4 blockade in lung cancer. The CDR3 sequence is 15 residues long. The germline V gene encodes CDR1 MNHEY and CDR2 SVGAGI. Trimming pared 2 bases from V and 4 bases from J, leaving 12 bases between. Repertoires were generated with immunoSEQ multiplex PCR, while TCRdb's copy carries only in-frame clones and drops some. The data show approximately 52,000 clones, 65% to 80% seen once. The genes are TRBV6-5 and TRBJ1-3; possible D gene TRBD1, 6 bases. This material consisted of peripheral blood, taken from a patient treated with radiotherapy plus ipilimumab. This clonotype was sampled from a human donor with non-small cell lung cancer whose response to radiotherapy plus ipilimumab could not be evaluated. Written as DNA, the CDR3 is TGTGCCAGCAGTTACGAAGGGGGTAAAGGAAACACCATATATTTT. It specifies CASSYEGGKGNTIYF.